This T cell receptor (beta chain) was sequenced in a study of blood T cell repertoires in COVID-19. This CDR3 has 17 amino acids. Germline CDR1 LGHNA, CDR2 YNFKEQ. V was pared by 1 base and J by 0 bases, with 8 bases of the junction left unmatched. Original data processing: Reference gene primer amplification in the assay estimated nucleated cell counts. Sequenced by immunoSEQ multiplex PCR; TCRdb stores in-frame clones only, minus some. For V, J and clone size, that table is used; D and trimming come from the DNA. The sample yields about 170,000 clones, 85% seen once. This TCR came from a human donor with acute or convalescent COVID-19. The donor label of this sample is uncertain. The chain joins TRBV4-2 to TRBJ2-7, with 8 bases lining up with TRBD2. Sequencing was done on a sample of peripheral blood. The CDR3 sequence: CASSQGGGGLSSYEQYF. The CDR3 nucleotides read TGTGCCAGCAGCCAAGGTGGCGGGGGGTTAAGCTCCTACGAGCAGTACTTC.